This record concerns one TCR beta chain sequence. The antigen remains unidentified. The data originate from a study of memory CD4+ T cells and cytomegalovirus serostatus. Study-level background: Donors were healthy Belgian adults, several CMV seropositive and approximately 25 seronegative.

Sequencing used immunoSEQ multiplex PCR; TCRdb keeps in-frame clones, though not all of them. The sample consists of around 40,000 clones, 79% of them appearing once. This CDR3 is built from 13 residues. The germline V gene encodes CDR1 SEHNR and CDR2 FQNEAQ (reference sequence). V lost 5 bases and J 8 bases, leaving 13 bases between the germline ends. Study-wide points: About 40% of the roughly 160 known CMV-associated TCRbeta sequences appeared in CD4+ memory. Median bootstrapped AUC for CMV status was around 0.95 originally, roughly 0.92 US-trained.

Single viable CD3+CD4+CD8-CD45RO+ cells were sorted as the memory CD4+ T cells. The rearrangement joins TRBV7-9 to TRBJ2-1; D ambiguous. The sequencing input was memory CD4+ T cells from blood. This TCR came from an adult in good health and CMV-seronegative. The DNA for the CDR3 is TGTGCCAGCAGCACCACCGGTGTGGATGAGCAGTTCTTC. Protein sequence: CASSTTGVDEQFF.